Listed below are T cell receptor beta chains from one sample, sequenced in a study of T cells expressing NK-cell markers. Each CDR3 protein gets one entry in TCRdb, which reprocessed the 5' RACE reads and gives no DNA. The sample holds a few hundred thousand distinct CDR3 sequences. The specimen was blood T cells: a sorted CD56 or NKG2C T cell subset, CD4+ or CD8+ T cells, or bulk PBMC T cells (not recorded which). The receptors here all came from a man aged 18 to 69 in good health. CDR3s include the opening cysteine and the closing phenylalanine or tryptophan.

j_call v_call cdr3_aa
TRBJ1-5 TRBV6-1 CASSEAGTGGQPQHF
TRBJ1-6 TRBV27 CASSLSGTGRSPLHF
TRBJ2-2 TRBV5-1 CASSLGLYDGGELFF
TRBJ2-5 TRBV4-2 CASSPTSGSIQETQYF
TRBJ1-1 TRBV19 CASRTGGSPEAFF
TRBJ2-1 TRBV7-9 CASSLAGFRGNEQFF
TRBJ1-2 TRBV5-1 CASSPVGQAYGYTF
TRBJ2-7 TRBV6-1 CATSRDRGFYEQYF
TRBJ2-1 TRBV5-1 CASSATGTSVEQFF
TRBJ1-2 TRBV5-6 CASSLQGPNYGYTF